These 8 T cell receptor beta chains were all obtained from the same sample, sequenced in a study of blood T cells in healthy people across ages. Through a sample-barcoded 5' primer and a J-beta primer mix, a second PCR was run for roughly 6 to 11 cycles. TCRdb re-called the 5' RACE reads with MiXCR, one entry per CDR3 protein. In the table there are 800,000 to 950,000 distinct CDR3 sequences, under 50% of which are singletons. Sequencing was performed on blood. Every receptor here comes from a man aged 25 to 45 in good health.

The rearrangement links TRBV7-2 to TRBJ1-2; D may be TRBD1 (5 bases). The CDR3 is made up of 14 amino acids. Trimming removed 7 bases from V and 4 bases from J, with 16 bases in between. CDR1 and CDR2 from the germline V gene are SGHTA and FQGNSA. DNA of the CDR3: TGTGCCAGCACCCTACAGACAGCAACCTATGGCTACACCTTC. Amino acid sequence: CASTLQTATYGYTF.

This clonotype was found a few times. V is TRBV27 and J is TRBJ1-1; no reliable D call. The CDR3 totals 15 residues. CDR1 MNHEY and CDR2 SMNVEV come from the germline V gene (reference sequence). V was clipped by 0 bases and J by 6 bases, with 14 bases between them. CDR3 DNA: TGTGCCAGCAGTTTATCGCGCGGGATCTACGCTGAAGCTTTCTTT. It specifies CASSLSRGIYAEAFF.

This clonotype was seen many times. V is TRBV2 and J is TRBJ1-5, with D maybe TRBD1 (5 bases). The CDR3 covers 15 residues. The V end was cut by 2 bases, the J end by 1 base, with 9 bases between. Germline loops: CDR1 SNHLY, CDR2 FYNNEI. This chain's CDR3 is CASSESWDSNQPQHF. CDR3 nucleotide sequence: TGTGCCAGCAGTGAATCCTGGGACAGCAATCAGCCCCAGCATTTT.

A few counts support this clonotype. This chain connects TRBV28 to TRBJ2-1; TRBD2 might be the D (6 bases). Trimming pared 6 bases from V and 4 bases from J, leaving 19 bases between. CDR3 length: 16 residues. In germline, CDR1 is MDHEN, CDR2 SYDVKM. The CDR3 loop reads CASRPQEGMEYNEQFF. The CDR3 DNA reads as TGTGCCAGCAGGCCCCAGGAGGGCATGGAATACAATGAGCAGTTCTTC.

This clonotype turned up a few times. The chain recombines TRBV2 with TRBJ2-5; D remains unclear. The CDR3 runs to 11 residues. The germline V and J ends were trimmed by 10 bases and 0 bases, with 6 bases remaining between them. Germline V gives CDR1 SNHLY, CDR2 FYNNEI. The CDR3: CANSYQETQYF. CDR3 coding DNA: TGTGCCAACTCGTACCAAGAGACCCAGTACTTC. The full variable domain, in which reference TRBV2 and TRBJ2-5 provide the parts outside the CDR3, is EPEVTQTPSHQVTQMGQEVILRCVPISNHLYFYWYRQILGQKVEFLVSFYNNEISEKSEIFDDQFSVERPDGSNFTLKIRSTKLEDSAMYFCANSYQETQYFGPGTRLLVL.

This clonotype was found once. The chain combines TRBV27 with TRBJ2-2; D may be TRBD1 (6 bases). This CDR3 has 17 residues. CDR1 and CDR2 (germline): MNHEY, SMNVEV (reference sequence). V was cut by 5 bases and J by 4 bases, with 20 bases left in between. The CDR3 DNA reads as TGTGCCAGCAGTAGCCTCGGACAACTAGGGGGCACCGGGGAGCTGTTTTTT. Encoded protein: CASSSLGQLGGTGELFF.

This chain uses TRBV28 with TRBJ2-3; D not certain. Trimming left V 2 bases short and J 6 bases short, with 15 bases between. There are 15 residues in the CDR3. Germline V gene data show CDR1 as MDHEN and CDR2 as SYDVKM. CDR3 in amino acids: CASSLGSVNSDTQYF. CDR3 coding DNA: TGTGCCAGCAGTTTAGGGTCGGTGAATTCGGATACGCAGTATTTT.

This clonotype was recorded once. This chain joins TRBV30 and TRBJ2-3; 7 positions match TRBD1. J lost 2 bases, V lost 5 bases, and 7 bases had no gene match. The length of the CDR3 is 14 residues. The germline V gene encodes CDR1 GTSNPN and CDR2 SVGIG (reference sequence). CDR3 amino acids: CAWGQGVVTDTQYF. CDR3 DNA sequence: TGTGCCTGGGGGCAGGGGGTAGTCACAGATACGCAGTATTTT.